This T cell receptor beta chain was captured in a study of blood T cell repertoires in COVID-19. The data were produced by immunoSEQ multiplex PCR, yet TCRdb's version contains in-frame clones alone and is incomplete. The sample contains 60,000 to 75,000 clones, about 89% of which appear only once. There are 15 residues in the CDR3. The germline CDR1 and CDR2 sequences are SGHVS and FQNEAQ. V lost 4 bases and J lost 8, with 15 bases in between. The rearrangement links TRBV7-8 to TRBJ1-6, with D possibly being TRBD1 (6 bases). The clonotype comes from a woman aged 55-69 years with acute or convalescent COVID-19. Sequenced input: peripheral blood. CDR3 nucleotides: TGTGCCAGCAGCTCACCCCGACAGGAATATTCACCCCTCCACTTT. Residues: CASSSPRQEYSPLHF. Full variable domain (outside the CDR3, taken from reference TRBV7-8 and TRBJ1-6): GAGVSQSPRYKVAKRGQDVALRCDPISGHVSLFWYQQALGQGPEFLTYFQNEAQLDKSGLPSDRFFAERPEGSVSTLKIQRTQQEDSAVYLCASSSPRQEYSPLHFGNGTRLTVT.